The TCR beta chain under discussion was sequenced for a study of T cell repertoires in aging, cancer and after chemotherapy. Study information: The whole study produced a dataset of some 9 million TCR reads.

Peripheral blood genomic DNA, not sorted cells or RNA, was the template. Within the sample, this clonotype is medium-sized (0.01 to 0.1%). The antigen remains unidentified. Germline loops: CDR1 MNHEY, CDR2 SMNVEV (reference sequence). V lost 8 bases, J lost 9 bases, and 10 bases lay in between. This CDR3 region has 11 residues. Study results and caveats: Lymphoid organ infiltration in hematological cancer patients may impair thymic emigration or peripheral T cell expansion.

Rearranged V-D-J TRB sequences were amplified with a mixed TRB-A/B primer pool. TCRdb fed the multiplex PCR reads into MiXCR, producing one record per CDR3 protein. This table has about 4,400 distinct CDR3 sequences, 30% to 45% appearing once. Input material: blood. This clonotype was sampled from a human donor with a blood cancer. This chain links TRBV27 with TRBJ2-2; D remains unclear. The CDR3 DNA sequence: TGTGCCAGCGGGATGCTAAGGGAGCTGTTTTTT. Its translation is CASGMLRELFF.